This T cell receptor (beta chain) appears in the sequencing data of a study of CD8 T cells in Susac syndrome. Regarding the study as a whole: It was acknowledged in the study that its TCR sequencing and HLA analysis involved a relatively small number of individuals.

Germline V gene lookup returns CDR1 SGHDT and CDR2 YYEEEE. CDR3 size: 15 residues. Deletions cut 0 bases from V and 2 bases from J, with 9 bases between. An amount of RNA that ranged from about 0.45 to 1 ug was reverse transcribed with random hexamers. Amplification of TCR beta CDR3 across 54 Vbeta and 13 Jbeta was performed with immunoSEQ multiplex PCR. TCRdb used MiXCR to reprocess the immunoSEQ multiplex PCR reads, holding one entry per CDR3 protein. This table holds 250,000 to 300,000 distinct CDR3 sequences, 75% to 90% found once. Regarding this clonotype: Its specificity is not known.

TEMRA cells were FACS-enriched, while CD8+ and CD4+ T cells were negatively isolated. This clonotype was obtained from a human donor with multiple sclerosis. The sequenced sample consisted of CD8+ T cells from PBMCs. The gene calls are TRBV5-6 and TRBJ1-5; D gene ambiguous. The CDR3 DNA is TGTGCCAGCAGCTTGGGAGGGCGCGGCAATCAGCCCCAGCATTTT. Protein sequence: CASSLGGRGNQPQHF.